The following is a T cell receptor (beta chain) sequence with its context. Original processing methods: Amplifying reference gene primers gave estimates of nucleated cell counts. TCRdb keeps only in-frame clones here, not all; method: immunoSEQ multiplex PCR. That table is the source of V, J and clone size, and D and trimming were worked out from the DNA. The sample holds about 70,000 clones, roughly 76% seen once. This record comes from a study of blood T cell repertoires in COVID-19. About the research overall: COVID-19 samples, acute and convalescent, were from the United States, Italy and Spain. T cells, B-cell-depleted T cells, or PBMCs supplied cDNA or gDNA.

Germline V gives CDR1 MNHEY, CDR2 SMNVEV (reference sequence). The CDR3 has 15 residues. V lost 6 bases, J lost 0 bases, and 5 bases stayed unmatched. The receptor was isolated from an older woman with acute or convalescent COVID-19. Sequencing used peripheral blood. The chain joins TRBV27 to TRBJ1-5, with 7 bases that match TRBD1. In DNA, the CDR3 is TGTGCCAGCAGCGGGACAGCCCATAGCAATCAGCCCCAGCATTTT. This encodes CASSGTAHSNQPQHF.